This passage covers 17 T cell receptor beta chains from one sample sequenced in a study of neoadjuvant anti-PD-1 for oral cavity cancer (dated by TCRdb to 2020 to 2022). The library was built by means of the immunoSEQ multiplex PCR assay. TCRdb mirrors the immuneACCESS table, restricted to in-frame sequences. Some clones are absent from its copies; in checked studies, under half trace to an unresolved V gene, and the reason for the others is unknown. Counted in this sample were roughly 40,000 clones; 77% of them appeared once. The top ten hold 4.8% of the sample. The meaning of the sample's time point label: after neoadjuvant nivolumab, at surgical resection. Sequenced here: PBMCs, sampled after nivolumab (anti-PD-1) treatment. The source is a person aged 40 to 85 with oral cavity squamous cell carcinoma.

The chain recombines TRBV28 with TRBJ2-1; 8 positions match TRBD2. The CDR3 runs to 15 residues. The V gene's germline CDR1 is MDHEN and CDR2 SYDVKM. Trimming cost V 6 bases and J 2 bases; bases outside gene matches: 6. Here the CDR3 reads CASSSSGRPYNEQFF. Here the CDR3 DNA reads TGTGCCAGCAGCTCCAGCGGGAGACCCTACAATGAGCAGTTCTTC.

This chain joins TRBV18 and TRBJ1-2; D is undetermined. Between the trimmed V and J ends, which lost 2 bases and 0 bases, there was a span of 10 bases. CDR3 length: 15 residues. Germline CDR1 is KGHSH and CDR2 is LQKENI. CDR3 DNA: TGTGCCAGCTCACCAACGGGGTCCCCTAACTATGGCTACACCTTC. As protein: CASSPTGSPNYGYTF.

The chain has TRBV11-3 and TRBJ2-3, with unresolved D. CDR1 and CDR2 (germline): SGHNT, YENEEA. Between the trimmed V and J ends, which lost 6 bases and 4 bases, there was a span of 14 bases. The CDR3 consists of 14 residues. The CDR3 spells CASSQVGGSDTQYF. Written as DNA, the CDR3 is TGTGCCAGCAGTCAAGTGGGCGGTTCAGATACGCAGTATTTT.

The V gene is TRBV5-4, the J gene TRBJ1-2, with TRBD1 matching over 7 bases. V was clipped by 4 bases and J by 8 bases; unmatched bases: 11. CDR3 size: 14 residues. CDR1 and CDR2 from the germline V gene are SGHNT and YYREEE (reference sequence). CDR3 coding DNA: TGTGCCAGCAGCCCCGGGGCAGGGGGTTTCGGCTACACCTTC. Its translation is CASSPGAGGFGYTF.

The chain carries TRBV5-4 and TRBJ1-2; no clear D. V was clipped by 1 base and J by 4 bases, with 11 bases between them. Germline CDR1 SGHNT, CDR2 YYREEE (reference sequence). The CDR3 has 14 residues. The CDR3 region is CASSLLGGSYGYTF. The CDR3 DNA sequence: TGTGCCAGCAGCTTGTTGGGCGGCTCCTATGGCTACACCTTC.

The chain combines TRBV19 with TRBJ2-1; 7 positions match TRBD1. Trimming removed 4 bases from V and 0 bases from J; junction bases left unmatched: 6. The CDR3 loop spans 16 amino acids. The germline gives CDR1 LNHDA, CDR2 SQIVND (reference sequence). The CDR3 coding sequence is TGTGCCAGTAGTAGACAGGGTAGGGACTCCTACAATGAGCAGTTCTTC. Translated: CASSRQGRDSYNEQFF. Filled out from reference TRBV19 and TRBJ2-1, the complete variable domain reads DGGITQSPKYLFRKEGQNVTLSCEQNLNHDAMYWYRQDPGQGLRLIYYSQIVNDFQKGDIAEGYSVSREKKESFPLTVTSAQKNPTAFYLCASSRQGRDSYNEQFFGPGTRLTVL.

The rearrangement joins TRBV30 to TRBJ1-2, with D perhaps matching TRBD1 (6 bases). The V gene's germline CDR1 is GTSNPN and CDR2 SVGIG (reference sequence). The CDR3 loop spans 13 amino acids. Trimming removed 4 bases at V and 4 bases at J, with 13 bases between. CDR3: CAWTGEASYGYTF. The CDR3 region has the DNA TGTGCCTGGACAGGGGAGGCCTCCTATGGCTACACCTTC.

The chain joins TRBV5-4 to TRBJ2-1; TRBD2 is a possible D gene (5 bases). The CDR3 contains 14 residues. From germline, CDR1 is SGHNT and CDR2 YYREEE (reference sequence). Between the trimmed V and J ends, which lost 7 bases and 3 bases, there was a span of 14 bases. In DNA, the CDR3 is TGTGCCAGCCCCGCCATTGGGAGCTACAATGAGCAGTTCTTC. Its translation is CASPAIGSYNEQFF.

The chain is built from TRBV11-2 and TRBJ1-5, with D tentatively TRBD1 (5 bases). The length of the CDR3 is 14 residues. Trimming pared 4 bases from V and 0 bases from J, leaving 7 bases between. CDR1 is SGHAT, CDR2 FQNNGV, per germline. The CDR3 is CASSSGISNQPQHF. The CDR3 coding sequence is TGTGCCAGCAGCTCAGGGATTAGCAATCAGCCCCAGCATTTT.

The V and J genes are TRBV5-1 and TRBJ1-1; 9 bases align to TRBD1. With 1 base clipped from V and 5 bases from J, the junction kept 6 bases outside the gene matches. This CDR3 has 15 amino acids. The germline V gene has CDR1 SGHRS and CDR2 YFSETQ. The CDR3: CASSLSGQGWTEAFF. The CDR3 DNA reads as TGCGCCAGCAGCTTGTCGGGACAGGGATGGACTGAAGCTTTCTTT.

The chain uses TRBV19 and TRBJ1-2; D unresolved. The CDR3 is 12 residues long. Germline V lookup: CDR1 LNHDA, CDR2 SQIVND (reference sequence). Trimming removed 1 base at V and 9 bases at J, with 9 bases between. In DNA, the CDR3 is TGTGCCAGTAGTATAGTATCTGGAAGCTACACCTTC. This codes for CASSIVSGSYTF. Full variable domain (rest looked up from reference TRBV19 and TRBJ1-2): DGGITQSPKYLFRKEGQNVTLSCEQNLNHDAMYWYRQDPGQGLRLIYYSQIVNDFQKGDIAEGYSVSREKKESFPLTVTSAQKNPTAFYLCASSIVSGSYTFGSGTRLTVV.

The V and J genes are TRBV11-2 and TRBJ1-4, with TRBD1 identical over 8 bases. CDR1 and CDR2 from the germline V gene are SGHAT and FQNNGV. The V segment lost 5 bases and the J segment 8 bases; nucleotides outside the gene matches: 7. The CDR3 is 14 amino acids. The CDR3 DNA is TGTGCCAGCAGCCTAGGACAGGGTCGCGAAAAACTGTTTTTT. The encoded protein is CASSLGQGREKLFF.

The CDR3 protein is CASGRGGPYNEQFF. The CDR3 region has the DNA TGTGCGAGTGGAAGGGGGGGGCCCTACAATGAGCAGTTCTTC. J is TRBJ2-1 and V is TRBV28; D may be TRBD2 (7 bases). Germline-derived CDR1 and CDR2 are MDHEN and SYDVKM. There are 14 residues in the CDR3. Complete variable domain (other parts from reference TRBV28 and TRBJ2-1): DVKVTQSSRYLVKRTGEKVFLECVQDMDHENMFWYRQDPGLGLRLIYFSYDVKMKEKGDIPEGYSVSREKKERFSLILESASTNQTSMYLCASGRGGPYNEQFFGPGTRLTVL.

The chain recombines TRBV6-1 with TRBJ2-1; 7 nucleotides match TRBD2. The CDR3 is made up of 16 amino acids. CDR1 is MNHNS, CDR2 SASEGT, per germline. The V segment lost 0 bases and the J segment 4 bases; nucleotides outside the gene matches: 6. CDR3 sequence (DNA): TGTGCCAGCAGTGAAGCCGGGAATAGCGGGTACAATGAGCAGTTCTTC. Its protein product is CASSEAGNSGYNEQFF.

The chain uses TRBV5-6 and TRBJ1-2, with 7 bases that match TRBD1. The V gene end was trimmed by 4 bases and the J gene end by 1 base; junction bases not matched to a gene: 10. Germline CDR1 is SGHDT and CDR2 is YYEEEE. The CDR3 consists of 16 residues. CDR3 sequence (DNA): TGTGCCAGCAGCCCTAAAGGGGGCAGGGTTAACTATGGCTACACCTTC. Its protein product is CASSPKGGRVNYGYTF.

This chain joins TRBV30 and TRBJ1-1; 9 positions match TRBD1. CDR1 is GTSNPN and CDR2 is SVGIG in the germline V gene (reference sequence). Trimming removed 1 base from V and 1 base from J; junction bases left unmatched: 4. This CDR3 has 15 amino acids. This chain's CDR3 is CAWSADRGRNTEAFF. For the CDR3, the DNA is TGTGCCTGGAGTGCGGACAGGGGTCGGAACACTGAAGCTTTCTTT.

The CDR3 loop reads CASSFRGAPQHF. The CDR3 DNA sequence: TGTGCCAGCAGTTTCAGGGGGGCGCCCCAGCATTTT. V and J are TRBV28 and TRBJ1-5, with 7 bases identical to TRBD1. Germline CDR1 is MDHEN and CDR2 is SYDVKM. This CDR3 region has 12 residues. Losses at the gene ends were 3 bases for V and 9 bases for J; bases not matched to a gene: 2. Combining the CDR3 with reference TRBV28 and TRBJ1-5 gives the whole variable domain DVKVTQSSRYLVKRTGEKVFLECVQDMDHENMFWYRQDPGLGLRLIYFSYDVKMKEKGDIPEGYSVSREKKERFSLILESASTNQTSMYLCASSFRGAPQHFGDGTRLSIL.